The clone carrying this T cell receptor beta chain has a handful of counts. Its target is not known. PCR was performed a second time for about 6 to 12 cycles using a sample-barcoded 5' primer and a J-beta primer mix. CDR3-containing paired-end reads numbering at least 3 million came from each sample. TCRdb redid the calling of the 5' RACE reads with MiXCR, one entry per CDR3 protein. The sample has under 950,000 distinct CDR3 sequences, about 24% seen once. The length of the CDR3 is 15 residues. Germline V gives CDR1 SGHRS, CDR2 YFSETQ. V was cut by 2 bases and J by 3 bases, with 12 bases left in between. The data are from a study of blood T cells in healthy people across ages. Extraction of total RNA produced a minimum of 5.5 micrograms from each sample. Findings and limits, study-wide: Per-million-T-cell TCR beta diversity fell roughly linearly with age.

Sequencing input: blood. The J gene is TRBJ2-1, the V gene TRBV5-1, with D possibly matching TRBD2 (5 bases). The receptor was isolated from a man between 65 and 79 years old in good health. The CDR3, as DNA: TGCGCCAGCAGCTTTAGGGCTAGCCGCTACAATGAGCAGTTCTTC. The encoded protein is CASSFRASRYNEQFF.